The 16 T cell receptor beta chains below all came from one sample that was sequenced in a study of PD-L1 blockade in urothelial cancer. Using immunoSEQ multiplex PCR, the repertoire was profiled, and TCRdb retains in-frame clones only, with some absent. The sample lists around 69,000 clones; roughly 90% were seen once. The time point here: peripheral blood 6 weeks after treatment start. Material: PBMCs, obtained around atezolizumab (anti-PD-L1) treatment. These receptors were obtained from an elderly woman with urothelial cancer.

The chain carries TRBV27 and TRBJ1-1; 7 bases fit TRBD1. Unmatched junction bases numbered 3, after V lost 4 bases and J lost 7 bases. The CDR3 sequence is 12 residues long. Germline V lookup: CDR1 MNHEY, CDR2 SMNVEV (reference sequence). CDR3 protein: CASSYHRGEAFF. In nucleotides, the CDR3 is TGTGCCAGCAGTTATCACAGGGGTGAAGCTTTCTTT.

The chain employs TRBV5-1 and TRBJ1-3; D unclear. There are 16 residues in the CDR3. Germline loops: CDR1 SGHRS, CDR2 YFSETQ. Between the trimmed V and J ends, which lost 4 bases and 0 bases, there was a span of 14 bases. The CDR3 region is CASSLSLGSSGNTIYF. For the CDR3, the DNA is TGCGCCAGCAGCCTAAGCCTGGGGAGCTCTGGAAACACCATATATTTT. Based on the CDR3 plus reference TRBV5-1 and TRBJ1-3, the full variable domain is KAGVTQTPRYLIKTRGQQVTLSCSPISGHRSVSWYQQTPGQGLQFLFEYFSETQRNKGNFPGRFSGRQFSNSRSEMNVSTLELGDSALYLCASSLSLGSSGNTIYFGEGSWLTVV.

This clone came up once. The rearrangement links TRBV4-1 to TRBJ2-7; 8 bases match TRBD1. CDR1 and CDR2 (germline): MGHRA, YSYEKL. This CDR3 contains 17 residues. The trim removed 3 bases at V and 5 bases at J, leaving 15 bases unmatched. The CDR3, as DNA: TGCGCCAGCAGCCAGCCCTTAAGGACAGGGCAAGTCCACGAGCAGTACTTC. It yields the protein CASSQPLRTGQVHEQYF.

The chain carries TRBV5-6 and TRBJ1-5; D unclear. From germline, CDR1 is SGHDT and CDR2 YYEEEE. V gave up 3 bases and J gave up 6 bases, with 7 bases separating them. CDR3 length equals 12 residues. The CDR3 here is CASSSGFQPQHF. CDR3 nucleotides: TGTGCCAGCAGCTCGGGGTTTCAGCCCCAGCATTTT.

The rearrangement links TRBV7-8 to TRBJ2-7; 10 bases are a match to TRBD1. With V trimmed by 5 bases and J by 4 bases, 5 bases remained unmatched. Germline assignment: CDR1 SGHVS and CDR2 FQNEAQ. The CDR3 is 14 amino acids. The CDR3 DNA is TGTGCCAGCAGCCCGGACAGGGGGAATTACGAGCAGTACTTC. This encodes CASSPDRGNYEQYF.

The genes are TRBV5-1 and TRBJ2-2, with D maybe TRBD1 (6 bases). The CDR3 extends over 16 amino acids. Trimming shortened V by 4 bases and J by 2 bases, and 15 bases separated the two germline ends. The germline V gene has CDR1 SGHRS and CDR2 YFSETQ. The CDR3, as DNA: TGCGCCAGCAGCCCATTGACAGGCATTAACACCGGGGAGCTGTTTTTT. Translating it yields CASSPLTGINTGELFF.

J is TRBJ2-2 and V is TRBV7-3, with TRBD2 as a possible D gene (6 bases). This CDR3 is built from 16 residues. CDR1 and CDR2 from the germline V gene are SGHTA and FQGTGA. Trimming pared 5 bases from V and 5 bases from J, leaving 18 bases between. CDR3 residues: CASSPRGQGGTGELFF. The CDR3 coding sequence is TGTGCCAGCAGCCCCCGAGGGCAGGGAGGAACCGGGGAGCTGTTTTTT.

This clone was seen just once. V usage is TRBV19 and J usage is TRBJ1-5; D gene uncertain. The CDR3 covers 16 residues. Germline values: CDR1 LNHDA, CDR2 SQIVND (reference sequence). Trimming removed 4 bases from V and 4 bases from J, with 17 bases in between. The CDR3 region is CASSKRVGRGNQPQHF. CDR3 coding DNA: TGTGCCAGTAGTAAGCGGGTCGGGCGAGGTAATCAGCCCCAGCATTTT.

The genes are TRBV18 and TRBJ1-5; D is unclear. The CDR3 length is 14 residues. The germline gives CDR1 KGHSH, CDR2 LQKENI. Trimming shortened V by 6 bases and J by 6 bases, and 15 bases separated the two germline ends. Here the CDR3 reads CASSNSPPRQPQHF. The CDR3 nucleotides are TGTGCCAGCTCTAATAGCCCTCCCCGTCAGCCCCAGCATTTT. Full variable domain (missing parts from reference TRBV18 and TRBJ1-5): NAGVMQNPRHLVRRRGQEARLRCSPMKGHSHVYWYRQLPEEGLKFMVYLQKENIIDESGMPKERFSAEFPKEGPSILRIQQVVRGDSAAYFCASSNSPPRQPQHFGDGTRLSIL.

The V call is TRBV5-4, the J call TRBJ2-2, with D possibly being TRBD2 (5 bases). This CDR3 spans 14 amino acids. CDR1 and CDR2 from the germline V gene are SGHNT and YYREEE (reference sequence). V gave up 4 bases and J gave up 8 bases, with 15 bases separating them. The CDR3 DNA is TGTGCCAGCAGCACGGACTCTGGCAAGGGGGAGCTGTTTTTT. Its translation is CASSTDSGKGELFF.

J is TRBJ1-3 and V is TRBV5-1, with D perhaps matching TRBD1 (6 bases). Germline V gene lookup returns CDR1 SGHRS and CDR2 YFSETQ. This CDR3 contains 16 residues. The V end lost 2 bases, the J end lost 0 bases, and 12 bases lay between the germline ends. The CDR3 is CASSFRGLGSGNTIYF. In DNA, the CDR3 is TGCGCCAGCAGCTTCAGGGGTCTGGGCTCTGGAAACACCATATATTTT.

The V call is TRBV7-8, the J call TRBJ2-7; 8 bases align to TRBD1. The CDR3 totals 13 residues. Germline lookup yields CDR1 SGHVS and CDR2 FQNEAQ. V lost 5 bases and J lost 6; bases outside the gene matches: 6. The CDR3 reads CASSPRTGFEQYF. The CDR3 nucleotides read TGTGCCAGCAGCCCAAGGACAGGGTTCGAGCAGTACTTC.

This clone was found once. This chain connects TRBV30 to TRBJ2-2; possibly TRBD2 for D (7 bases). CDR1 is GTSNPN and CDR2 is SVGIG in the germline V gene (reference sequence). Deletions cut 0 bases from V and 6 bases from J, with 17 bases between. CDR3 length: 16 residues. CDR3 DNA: TGTGCCTGGAGTGTGGGGGGGGCGCTTGCCTCCGGGGAGCTGTTTTTT. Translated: CAWSVGGALASGELFF.

This CDR3 is CASSKRAGGLWQPQHF. The CDR3 DNA follows: TGTGCCAGCAGCAAGCGGGCAGGGGGGCTCTGGCAGCCCCAGCATTTT. The V call is TRBV21-1, the J call TRBJ1-5; TRBD1, the D gene given by the table, was not confirmed from the DNA. TRBV21-1 is classified as a pseudogene. The CDR3 extends over 16 amino acids.

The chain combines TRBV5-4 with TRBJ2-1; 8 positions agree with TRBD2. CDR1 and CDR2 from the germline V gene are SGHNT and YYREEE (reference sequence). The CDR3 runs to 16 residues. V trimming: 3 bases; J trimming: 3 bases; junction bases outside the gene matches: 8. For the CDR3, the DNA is TGTGCCAGCAGCTCGACTAGCGCGGGGCGCTACAATGAGCAGTTCTTC. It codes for CASSSTSAGRYNEQFF. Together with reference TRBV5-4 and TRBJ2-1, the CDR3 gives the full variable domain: ETGVTQSPTHLIKTRGQQVTLRCSSQSGHNTVSWYQQALGQGPQFIFQYYREEENGRGNFPPRFSGLQFPNYSSELNVNALELDDSALYLCASSSTSAGRYNEQFFGPGTRLTVL.

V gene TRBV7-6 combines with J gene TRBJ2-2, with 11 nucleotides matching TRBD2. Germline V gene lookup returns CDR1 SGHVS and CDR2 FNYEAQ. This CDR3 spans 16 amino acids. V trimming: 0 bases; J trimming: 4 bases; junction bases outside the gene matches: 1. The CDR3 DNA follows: TGTGCCAGCAGCTTAGCTAGCGGGAGGGGCACCGGGGAGCTGTTTTTT. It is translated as CASSLASGRGTGELFF.